Below are 18 T cell receptor beta chains sequenced from a single sample in a study of blood T cell repertoires in COVID-19. This table comes from immunoSEQ multiplex PCR, and its TCRdb copy is limited to in-frame clones, with some not included. The sample lists 150,000 to 250,000 clones; roughly four fifths were seen once. Sequenced: peripheral blood. The receptors were gathered from a human donor with acute or convalescent COVID-19. The donor label of this sample is uncertain.

This chain links TRBV5-6 with TRBJ1-5; TRBD1 agrees at 7 bases. Per germline, CDR1 SGHDT and CDR2 YYEEEE. The V segment lost 1 base and the J segment 3 bases; nucleotides outside the gene matches: 4. The CDR3 runs 15 residues. The CDR3 loop is CASSLKQGFNQPQHF. The CDR3 DNA follows: TGTGCCAGCAGCTTGAAACAGGGGTTCAATCAGCCCCAGCATTTT.

The rearrangement links TRBV6-5 to TRBJ1-6; 11 nucleotides align to TRBD1. This CDR3 has 16 amino acids. Losses at the gene ends were 0 bases for V and 13 bases for J; bases not matched to a gene: 8. Germline V gene sequence: CDR1 MNHEY, CDR2 SVGAGI. CDR3: CASSYSRGQGASPLHF. CDR3 in DNA: TGTGCCAGCAGTTACTCCCGTGGACAGGGGGCCTCCCCCCTCCACTTT.

The chain uses TRBV27 and TRBJ2-3, with 9 positions matching TRBD1. J lost 2 bases, V lost 3 bases, and 6 bases had no gene match. The V gene's germline CDR1 is MNHEY and CDR2 SMNVEV (reference sequence). The CDR3 consists of 16 residues. The DNA for the CDR3 is TGTGCCAGCAGTTTGTGGGGGACAGGGACCACAGATACGCAGTATTTT. Its protein is CASSLWGTGTTDTQYF.

This chain joins TRBV28 and TRBJ2-1; TRBD2 might be the D (5 bases). Germline values: CDR1 MDHEN, CDR2 SYDVKM. Trimming removed 1 base at V and 8 bases at J, with 15 bases between. CDR3 size: 15 residues. The CDR3 DNA follows: TGTGCCAGCAGTTTATCCTCCCCCACGAGGGATGAGCAGTTCTTC. It codes for CASSLSSPTRDEQFF.

This clone turned up a few times. One end of the junction fails to match germline, which may point to a read error. The chain links TRBV9 to TRBJ1-4; D might be TRBD1 (5 bases). CDR1 and CDR2 from the germline V gene are SGDLS and YYNGEE. The CDR3 runs to 15 residues. Here the CDR3 reads CASSAGPTTYEKLFF. The CDR3 coding sequence is TGTGCCAGCAGCGCAGGGCCGACAACTTATGAAAAACTGTTTTTT.

This chain joins TRBV11-2 and TRBJ1-3; D perhaps matches TRBD1 (5 bases). CDR1 and CDR2 (germline): SGHAT, FQNNGV. Trimming took 7 bases from V and 4 from J, leaving 11 bases between them. This CDR3 comprises 13 residues. The CDR3 here is CASKVWGGNTIYF. CDR3 sequence (DNA): TGTGCCAGCAAAGTCTGGGGCGGAAACACCATATATTTT.

The chain employs TRBV28 and TRBJ1-6; D might be TRBD1 (6 bases). Germline assignment: CDR1 MDHEN and CDR2 SYDVKM. The CDR3 contains 19 residues. Trimming left V 7 bases short and J 0 bases short, with 22 bases between. CDR3 region: CASIPGGGRGYSYNSPLHF. In DNA form, the CDR3 reads TGTGCCAGCATCCCCGGGGGGGGGCGAGGTTACTCCTATAATTCACCCCTCCACTTT.

V is TRBV6-5 and J is TRBJ2-5; D gene unclear. CDR1 MNHEY and CDR2 SVGAGI come from the germline V gene. V lost 6 bases and J 1 base, leaving 9 bases between the germline ends. CDR3 length: 13 amino acids. CDR3 amino acids: CASSSGSQETQYF. In DNA form, the CDR3 reads TGTGCCAGCAGCTCCGGGTCCCAAGAGACCCAGTACTTC.

This sequence joins TRBV28 and TRBJ2-7; D possibly corresponds to TRBD1 (6 bases). Per the germline V gene, CDR1 is MDHEN and CDR2 is SYDVKM. Between the trimmed V and J ends, which lost 7 bases and 5 bases, there was a span of 18 bases. The CDR3 runs to 14 residues. The CDR3 protein is CASNPSGTYNEQYF. Written as DNA, the CDR3 is TGTGCCAGCAATCCTTCCGGGACATATAACGAGCAGTACTTC.

The CDR3 loop reads CASRRAGTGGAGELFF. The CDR3 region has the DNA TGTGCCAGCAGGCGGGCCGGGACAGGGGGCGCCGGGGAGCTGTTTTTT. This chain joins TRBV5-6 and TRBJ2-2; 12 bases agree with TRBD1. Germline V gene sequence: CDR1 SGHDT, CDR2 YYEEEE. This CDR3 is 16 amino acids long. With V trimmed by 5 bases and J by 6 bases, 8 bases remained unmatched.

V gene TRBV30 combines with J gene TRBJ2-5; D gene ambiguous. This CDR3 comprises 13 residues. The germline V and J ends were trimmed by 3 bases and 4 bases, with 12 bases remaining between them. In germline, CDR1 is GTSNPN, CDR2 SVGIG (reference sequence). This CDR3 reads CAWSPAVGETQYF. In DNA form, the CDR3 reads TGTGCCTGGAGCCCCGCGGTAGGAGAGACCCAGTACTTC. Supplemented by reference TRBV30 and TRBJ2-5, the full variable domain reads SQTIHQWPATLVQPVGSPLSLECTVEGTSNPNLYWYRQAAGRGLQLLFYSVGIGQISSEVPQNLSASRPQDRQFILSSKKLLLSDSGFYLCAWSPAVGETQYFGPGTRLLVL.

The chain recombines TRBV18 with TRBJ1-1, with a weak D call TRBD1 (5 bases). The germline V and J ends were trimmed by 5 bases and 6 bases, with 13 bases remaining between them. This CDR3 contains 13 residues. CDR1 KGHSH and CDR2 LQKENI come from the germline V gene. CDR3 nucleotides: TGTGCCAGCTCAGAAGGACAACCCGCTGAAGCTTTCTTT. Residues: CASSEGQPAEAFF.

The gene calls are TRBV11-2 and TRBJ2-2; D may be TRBD2 (5 bases). The germline V gene has CDR1 SGHAT and CDR2 FQNNGV. The CDR3 spans 14 residues. V dropped 6 bases and J dropped 1 base, with 9 bases sitting between them. The CDR3 region is CASSRRGNTGELFF. The DNA of the CDR3 is TGTGCCAGCAGTCGACGGGGGAACACCGGGGAGCTGTTTTTT.

The chain links TRBV5-1 to TRBJ2-7; 7 positions match TRBD2. The CDR3 totals 14 residues. Looked up from germline, CDR1 is SGHRS and CDR2 is YFSETQ. V lost 0 bases and J lost 2; bases outside the gene matches: 2. The CDR3 sequence: CASSLAGGTYEQYF. The DNA of the CDR3 is TGCGCCAGCAGCTTGGCCGGGGGGACCTACGAGCAGTACTTC.

This rearrangement joins TRBV11-2 to TRBJ1-2, with 9 bases lining up with TRBD1. After removal of 5 bases from V and 7 bases from J, the junction contained 5 bases not matched to a gene. The CDR3 contains 13 residues. Germline V gives CDR1 SGHAT, CDR2 FQNNGV. The CDR3 region has the DNA TGTGCCAGCAGCCTGGGGACAGGGACTGGCTACACCTTC. Translating gives CASSLGTGTGYTF.

This chain uses TRBV7-2 with TRBJ2-7; 8 bases are shared with TRBD2. CDR1 and CDR2 (germline): SGHTA, FQGNSA. J was trimmed by 2 bases and V by 5 bases; bases with no gene match: 14. The CDR3 is 17 amino acids. The CDR3 here is CASSPGRPGLGAYEQYF. The CDR3 coding sequence is TGTGCCAGCAGCCCGGGGCGACCGGGACTAGGGGCCTACGAGCAGTACTTC. Filled out from reference TRBV7-2 and TRBJ2-7, the complete variable domain reads GAGVSQSPSNKVTEKGKDVELRCDPISGHTALYWYRQSLGQGLEFLIYFQGNSAPDKSGLPSDRFSAERTGGSVSTLTIQRTQQEDSAVYLCASSPGRPGLGAYEQYFGPGTRLTVT.

This clone was detected a few times. The J gene is TRBJ2-2, the V gene TRBV7-3; TRBD2 matches at 9 bases. This CDR3 contains 15 residues. Germline loops: CDR1 SGHTA, CDR2 FQGTGA. J gave up 3 bases and V 3 bases, and 2 bases lay outside the gene matches. CDR3 nucleotides: TGTGCCAGCAGCTTCACTAGCGGGCACACCGGGGAGCTGTTTTTT. It translates to CASSFTSGHTGELFF.

The CDR3 region is CASRRMRGKNIQYF. The CDR3 coding sequence is TGTGCCAGCAGAAGAATGAGAGGCAAAAACATTCAGTACTTC. The V call is TRBV6-8, the J call TRBJ2-4, with unresolved D. V lost 6 bases, J lost 3 bases, and 12 bases lay in between. The CDR3 is 14 amino acids. Germline-derived CDR1 and CDR2 are MNHGY and SAAAGT.